The clone carrying this T cell receptor (beta chain) was detected only a few times. Germline V gives CDR1 LNHNV, CDR2 YYDKDF (reference sequence). The CDR3 is 15 amino acids. Trimming shortened V by 0 bases and J by 3 bases, and 12 bases separated the two germline ends. This record comes from a study of T cell changes during pregnancy in multiple sclerosis. Assay: immunoSEQ multiplex PCR; the TCRdb copy retains only in-frame clones and omits some. The sample has approximately 21,000 clones, around nine tenths seen once. The sequencing here drew on CD8+ T cells from peripheral blood mononuclear cells, taken in the first trimester of pregnancy. The receptor's source is a female donor with multiple sclerosis, enrolled in a pregnancy study. The chain couples TRBV15 to TRBJ2-7; D is undetermined. CDR3 coding DNA: TGTGCCACCAGCAGAGATAGAGGCGGCAGCTACGAGCAGTACTTC. Translating it yields CATSRDRGGSYEQYF.